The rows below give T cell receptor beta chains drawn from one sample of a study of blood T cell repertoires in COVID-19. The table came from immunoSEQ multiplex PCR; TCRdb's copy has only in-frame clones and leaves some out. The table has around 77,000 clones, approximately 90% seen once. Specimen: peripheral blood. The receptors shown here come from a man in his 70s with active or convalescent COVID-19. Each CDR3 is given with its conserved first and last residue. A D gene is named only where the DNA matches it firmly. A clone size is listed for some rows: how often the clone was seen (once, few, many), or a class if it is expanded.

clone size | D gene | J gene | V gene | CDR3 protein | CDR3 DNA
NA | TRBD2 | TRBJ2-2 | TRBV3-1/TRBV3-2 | CASSQESIRLAGGAGELFF | TGTGCCAGCAGCCAAGAGTCGATCAGACTAGCGGGAGGGGCCGGGGAGCTGTTTTTT
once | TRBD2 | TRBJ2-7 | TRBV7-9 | CASSLVGAGGEEQYF | TGTGCCAGCAGCTTAGTAGGTGCGGGAGGTGAGGAGCAGTACTTC
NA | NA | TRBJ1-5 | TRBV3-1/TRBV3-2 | CASSQGGGRRQPQHF | TGTGCCAGCAGCCAAGGCGGGGGGCGCCGACAGCCCCAGCATTTT
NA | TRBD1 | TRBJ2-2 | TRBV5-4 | CASSPRDRGVELFF | TGTGCCAGCAGCCCGCGTGACAGGGGAGTCGAGCTGTTTTTT
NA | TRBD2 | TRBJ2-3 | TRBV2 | CASRGGTASTDTQYF | TGTGCCAGCAGGGGAGGGACGGCCAGCACAGATACGCAGTATTTT
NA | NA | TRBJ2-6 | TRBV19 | CASRAGSGANVLTF | TGTGCCAGTAGGGCGGGCTCTGGGGCCAACGTCCTGACTTTC
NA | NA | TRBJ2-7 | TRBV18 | CASSPHRDLSYEQYF | TGTGCCAGCTCACCACACAGGGACCTCTCCTACGAGCAGTACTTC
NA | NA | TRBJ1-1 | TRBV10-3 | CAISERAHWAFF | TGTGCCATCAGTGAACGAGCCCACTGGGCTTTCTTT
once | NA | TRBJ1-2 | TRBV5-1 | CASSLASENYGYTF | TGCGCCAGCAGCTTGGCCTCAGAAAACTATGGCTACACCTTC
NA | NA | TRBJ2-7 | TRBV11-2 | CASSSNPQGPLVEQYF | TGTGCCAGCAGCTCCAATCCTCAGGGGCCCCTCGTGGAGCAGTACTTC
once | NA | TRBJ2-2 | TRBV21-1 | CASSKAVPCGTSGSAGELFF | TGTGCCAGCAGCAAAGCGGTCCCTTGTGGGACTAGCGGGAGTGCCGGGGAGCTGTTTTTT
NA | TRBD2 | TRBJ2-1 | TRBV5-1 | CASSFGLAGLNNEQFF | TGCGCCAGCAGCTTCGGACTAGCGGGGCTAAACAATGAGCAGTTCTTC
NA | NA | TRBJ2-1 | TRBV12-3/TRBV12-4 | CASSLAEPRWQFF | TGTGCCAGCAGTTTAGCGGAGCCCCGGTGGCAGTTCTTC
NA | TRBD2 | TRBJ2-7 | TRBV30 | CAWTSGRYEQYF | TGTGCCTGGACTAGCGGGAGATACGAGCAGTACTTC
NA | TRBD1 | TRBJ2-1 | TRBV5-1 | CASGPGQGNHEQFF | TGCGCCAGCGGACCGGGACAGGGGAATCATGAGCAGTTCTTC
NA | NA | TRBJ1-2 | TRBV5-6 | CASTRAREGYGYTF | TGTGCCAGCACCCGGGCCCGGGAAGGCTATGGCTACACCTTC
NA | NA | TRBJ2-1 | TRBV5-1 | CASSLVGGGDEQFF | TGCGCCAGCAGCTTGGTGGGCGGGGGCGATGAGCAGTTCTTC
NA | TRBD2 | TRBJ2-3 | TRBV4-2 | CASSHKSGRGHDTQYF | TGTGCCAGCAGCCATAAAAGCGGGAGGGGCCACGATACGCAGTATTTT
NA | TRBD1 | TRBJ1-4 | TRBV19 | CASGTGGGNEKLFF | TGTGCCAGCGGGACAGGGGGCGGGAATGAAAAACTGTTTTTT
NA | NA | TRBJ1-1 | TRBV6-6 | CASSLGTMNTEAFF | TGTGCCAGCAGTTTAGGAACTATGAACACTGAAGCTTTCTTT
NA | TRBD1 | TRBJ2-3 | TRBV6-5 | CASRQGASNTDTQYF | TGTGCCAGCAGACAGGGGGCCAGTAACACAGATACGCAGTATTTT
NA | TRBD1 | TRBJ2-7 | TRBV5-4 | CASSWGDRGTGNEQYF | TGTGCCAGCAGCTGGGGGGACAGGGGGACTGGGAACGAGCAGTACTTC
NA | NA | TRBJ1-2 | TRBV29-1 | CSVVPGGYGYTF | TGCAGCGTTGTTCCGGGAGGGTATGGCTACACCTTC
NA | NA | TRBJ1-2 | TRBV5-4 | CASSLGGSANYGYTF | TGTGCCAGCAGCTTGGGGGGCAGCGCGAACTATGGCTACACCTTC
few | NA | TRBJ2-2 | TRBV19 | CASSIQGITGELFF | TGTGCCAGTAGTATACAGGGGATTACCGGGGAGCTGTTTTTT
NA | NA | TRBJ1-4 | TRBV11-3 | CASSLTSATNEKLFF | TGTGCCAGCAGCCTGACATCAGCAACTAATGAAAAACTGTTTTTT
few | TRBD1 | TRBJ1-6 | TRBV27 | CASGPGQFNSPLHF | TGTGCCAGCGGACCGGGACAGTTCAATTCACCCCTCCACTTT
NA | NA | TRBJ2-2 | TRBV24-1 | CATSDYRGAESTGELFF | TGTGCCACCAGTGATTATCGGGGGGCTGAGTCCACCGGGGAGCTGTTTTTT
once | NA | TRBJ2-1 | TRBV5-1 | CASSLWGEQYEQFF | TGCGCCAGCAGCTTGTGGGGAGAGCAATATGAGCAGTTCTTC
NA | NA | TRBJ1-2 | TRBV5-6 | CASSGSTGLFNYGYTF | TGTGCCAGCAGCGGATCGACAGGCCTTTTTAACTATGGCTACACCTTC
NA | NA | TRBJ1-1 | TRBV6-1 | CASSESDFEAFF | TGTGCCAGCAGTGAATCGGACTTCGAAGCTTTCTTT
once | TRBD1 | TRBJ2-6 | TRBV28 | CASSLRTGVPGANVLTF | TGTGCCAGCAGTTTAAGGACAGGGGTCCCTGGGGCCAACGTCCTGACTTTC
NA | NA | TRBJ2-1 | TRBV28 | CASSFWQNNEQFF | TGTGCCAGCAGTTTTTGGCAGAACAATGAGCAGTTCTTC
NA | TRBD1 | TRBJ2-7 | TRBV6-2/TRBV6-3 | CASSTPGTGFSYEQYF | TGTGCCAGCAGTACCCCCGGGACAGGATTTTCCTACGAGCAGTACTTC
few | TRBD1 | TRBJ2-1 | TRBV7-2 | CASSNDRGRVEQFF | TGTGCCAGCAGCAACGACAGGGGGCGGGTTGAGCAGTTCTTC
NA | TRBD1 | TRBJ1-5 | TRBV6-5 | CASSYSAGGAGQPQHF | TGTGCCAGCAGTTACTCGGCAGGGGGCGCAGGTCAGCCCCAGCATTTT
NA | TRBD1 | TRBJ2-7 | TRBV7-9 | CASSRGQGFWQYF | TGTGCCAGCAGCCGCGGACAGGGCTTTTGGCAGTACTTC
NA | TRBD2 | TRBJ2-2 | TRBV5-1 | CASSLSGPLAAGVGELFF | TGCGCCAGCAGCTTGTCTGGCCCTCTCGCAGCGGGAGTCGGGGAGCTGTTTTTT
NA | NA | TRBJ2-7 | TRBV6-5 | CASQASLSYEQYF | TGTGCCAGCCAGGCGAGCCTTTCCTACGAGCAGTACTTC
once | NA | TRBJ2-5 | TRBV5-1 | CASSVTPGSETQYF | TGCGCCAGCAGCGTCACCCCGGGGTCGGAGACCCAGTACTTC